One and the same sample provided the 25 T cell receptor beta chains below, sequenced in a study of beta chain features in type 1 diabetes. What was sequenced were expressed TCRB transcripts, since all of the isolated RNA had been reverse transcribed. Here immunoSEQ multiplex PCR was the method, and the copy in TCRdb shows in-frame clones only, minus some. Of about 150,000 clones in the sample, about 8.1% were seen once. What was sequenced was central memory CD4+ T cells from blood. These receptors all stem from a young man in good health.

J is TRBJ2-6 and V is TRBV5-6; D unresolved. CDR1 SGHDT and CDR2 YYEEEE come from the germline V gene. This CDR3 is 17 amino acids long. With 2 bases removed from V and 2 bases from J, the gap between germline ends came to 14 bases. CDR3 in DNA: TGTGCCAGCAGCTTTGCTTTGGGCCAGGCTGGGGCCAACGTCCTGACTTTC. Its translation: CASSFALGQAGANVLTF.

The chain uses TRBV5-1 and TRBJ2-5, with TRBD1 matching 11 bases. The J call is doubtful: the DNA matches TRBJ2-7 better. In germline, CDR1 is SGHRS, CDR2 YFSETQ. The CDR3 is 15 amino acids. The CDR3 DNA is TGCGCCAGCAGCCTAGGACAGGGGGCACAGTACGAGCAGTACTTC. Protein sequence: CASSLGQGAQYEQYF.

The J gene is TRBJ1-1, the V gene TRBV5-1; 7 bases match TRBD1. The germline CDR1 and CDR2 sequences are SGHRS and YFSETQ. V lost 4 bases and J lost 5; bases outside the gene matches: 17. This CDR3 has 17 residues. Written as DNA, the CDR3 is TGCGCCAGCAGCCCGACAGGGAAGTCGGCGTTGTGGACTGAAGCTTTCTTT. It translates to CASSPTGKSALWTEAFF.

This clone was observed at least ten times. The rearrangement uses TRBV28 and TRBJ2-3; 14 bases are shared with TRBD2. The CDR3 loop spans 15 amino acids. V lost 6 bases, J lost 4 bases, and 3 bases stayed unmatched. Germline CDR1 MDHEN, CDR2 SYDVKM. The CDR3 nucleotides are TGTGCCAGCAGGACTAGCGGGGGGGTTGCAGATACGCAGTATTTT. It codes for CASRTSGGVADTQYF.

The chain has TRBV29-1 and TRBJ2-1; TRBD1 agrees at 8 bases. With 2 bases clipped from V and 10 bases from J, the junction kept 7 bases outside the gene matches. Germline V gene data show CDR1 as SQVTM and CDR2 as ANQGSEA. CDR3 length: 13 amino acids. The CDR3 DNA is TGCAGCGTTGAAATTCAGGGGGCAGGCGAGCAGTTCTTC. It specifies CSVEIQGAGEQFF.

This clone was found a few times. The chain joins TRBV7-3 to TRBJ2-1; D not resolved. This CDR3 comprises 16 residues. Trimming removed 5 bases at V and 3 bases at J, with 17 bases between. CDR1 and CDR2 (germline): SGHTA, FQGTGA. The CDR3 DNA reads as TGTGCCAGCAGCCTTGGGCAAATTCTGCACTACAATGAGCAGTTCTTC. It yields the protein CASSLGQILHYNEQFF.

There are many counts of this clone. The chain combines TRBV7-2 with TRBJ2-7, with 9 bases aligning to TRBD2. This CDR3 spans 13 amino acids. The germline V gene encodes CDR1 SGHTA and CDR2 FQGNSA. V shed 3 bases and J 3 bases; nucleotides not matched to a gene: 0. CDR3 protein: CASSLTSGYEQYF. The CDR3 coding sequence is TGTGCCAGCAGCTTGACTAGCGGCTACGAGCAGTACTTC.

This clone has a handful of counts. This sequence joins TRBV11-2 and TRBJ1-1, with D perhaps matching TRBD1 (6 bases). This CDR3 region has 13 residues. Looked up from germline, CDR1 is SGHAT and CDR2 is FQNNGV. Trimming stripped 2 bases from V and 3 bases from J, with 7 bases between. CDR3 region: CASSLQGYTEAFF. CDR3 DNA: TGTGCCAGCAGCTTACAGGGGTACACTGAAGCTTTCTTT.

This clone was picked up a small number of times. The chain links TRBV30 to TRBJ2-1; tentative D call: TRBD2 (6 bases). Per the germline V gene, CDR1 is GTSNPN and CDR2 is SVGIG (reference sequence). This CDR3 comprises 16 residues. Trimming pared 1 base from V and 4 bases from J, leaving 17 bases between. CDR3 sequence (DNA): TGTGCCTGGAGTGCGCCTAGCGAGCCCACTTACAATGAGCAGTTCTTC. It translates to CAWSAPSEPTYNEQFF.

This clone was observed many times. The chain combines TRBV5-4 with TRBJ2-3, with 8 bases lining up with TRBD2. CDR1 and CDR2 (germline): SGHNT, YYREEE (reference sequence). V lost 5 bases and J lost 0; bases outside the gene matches: 8. CDR3 length: 16 amino acids. In nucleotides, the CDR3 is TGTGCCAGCAGTTTGATGACTAGCGAGAGCACAGATACGCAGTATTTT. This sequence encodes CASSLMTSESTDTQYF.

The chain joins TRBV21-1 to TRBJ2-7; the listed D gene, TRBD2, was not tested against the DNA. TRBV21-1 is described as a pseudogene. The CDR3 loop spans 15 amino acids. The DNA for the CDR3 is TGTGCCAGCAGCAAAGCGCTTTCCGGGGGCTACGAGCAGTACTTC. Protein: CASSKALSGGYEQYF.

This sequence joins TRBV14 and TRBJ1-1; tentative D call: TRBD1 (5 bases). Germline V gene lookup returns CDR1 SGHDN and CDR2 FVKESK. This CDR3 region has 13 residues. V was trimmed by 3 bases and J by 4 bases, leaving 9 bases between them. CDR3 in DNA: TGTGCCAGCAGCCAGTTTCAGGGCACTGAAGCTTTCTTT. It is translated as CASSQFQGTEAFF.

This sequence joins TRBV2 and TRBJ2-3, with 10 bases lining up with TRBD2. Germline V gene lookup returns CDR1 SNHLY and CDR2 FYNNEI. CDR3 length: 15 residues. The V and J ends lost 0 bases and 7 bases, in that order; junction bases with no gene match: 4. The CDR3 coding sequence is TGTGCCAGCAGTGAAGCAGCGGGGGGGTTGAATACGCAGTATTTT. It translates to CASSEAAGGLNTQYF.

The genes are TRBV7-2 and TRBJ2-7; 13 bases agree with TRBD2. The CDR3 totals 18 residues. CDR1 and CDR2 from the germline V gene are SGHTA and FQGNSA. The ends lost 4 bases at V and 0 bases at J; junction bases unmatched: 9. The CDR3 loop is CASSSRGTSGALSYEQYF. CDR3 DNA sequence: TGTGCCAGCAGCTCTAGGGGGACTAGCGGGGCACTCTCCTACGAGCAGTACTTC.

The chain recombines TRBV28 with TRBJ1-4; 8 positions match TRBD1. CDR1 MDHEN and CDR2 SYDVKM come from the germline V gene. CDR3 length: 15 amino acids. Losses at the gene ends were 2 bases for V and 4 bases for J; bases not matched to a gene: 3. CDR3 in DNA: TGTGCCAGCAGTTTAGCTGGACAGGGTAATGAAAAACTGTTTTTT. This sequence encodes CASSLAGQGNEKLFF.

The V and J genes are TRBV5-1 and TRBJ1-4; TRBD1 matches at 7 bases. Germline V gene lookup returns CDR1 SGHRS and CDR2 YFSETQ. Losses at the gene ends were 6 bases for V and 7 bases for J; bases not matched to a gene: 9. This CDR3 contains 14 residues. Here the CDR3 reads CASTPPGGSEKLFF. CDR3 coding DNA: TGCGCCAGCACCCCTCCAGGGGGTAGTGAAAAACTGTTTTTT.

This clone showed up just a few times. The genes are TRBV2 and TRBJ2-2; TRBD1 agrees at 9 bases. V was pared by 4 bases and J by 7 bases, with 10 bases of the junction left unmatched. Germline loops: CDR1 SNHLY, CDR2 FYNNEI. The CDR3 is made up of 16 amino acids. CDR3 residues: CASSVNRGQRNGELFF. CDR3 DNA: TGTGCCAGCAGTGTGAACAGGGGGCAACGTAACGGGGAGCTGTTTTTT.

This chain joins TRBV5-1 and TRBJ2-7; 10 bases line up with TRBD1. Losses at the gene ends were 4 bases for V and 3 bases for J; bases not matched to a gene: 7. Per the germline V gene, CDR1 is SGHRS and CDR2 is YFSETQ. The CDR3 sequence is 15 residues long. This CDR3 reads CASSPDRDRGYEQYF. The CDR3 nucleotides are TGCGCCAGCAGCCCGGACAGGGACAGGGGCTACGAGCAGTACTTC. Variable domain in full (rest from reference TRBV5-1 and TRBJ2-7): KAGVTQTPRYLIKTRGQQVTLSCSPISGHRSVSWYQQTPGQGLQFLFEYFSETQRNKGNFPGRFSGRQFSNSRSEMNVSTLELGDSALYLCASSPDRDRGYEQYFGPGTRLTVT.

The V and J genes are TRBV5-1 and TRBJ2-7, with 11 bases identical to TRBD1. In germline, CDR1 is SGHRS, CDR2 YFSETQ. The CDR3 sequence is 15 residues long. V was pared by 3 bases and J by 5 bases, with 7 bases of the junction left unmatched. CDR3 protein: CASSSRTGGNDEQYF. DNA for the CDR3: TGCGCCAGCAGCTCGAGGACAGGGGGCAACGACGAGCAGTACTTC.

CDR3 residues: CASSLGSGGLYGYTF. CDR3 coding DNA: TGTGCCAGCAGCTTAGGGTCAGGGGGTCTCTATGGCTACACCTTC. V is TRBV7-2 and J is TRBJ1-2; TRBD1 agrees at 7 bases. The germline CDR1 and CDR2 sequences are SGHTA and FQGNSA. V shed 1 base and J 4 bases; nucleotides not matched to a gene: 6. This CDR3 has 15 amino acids.

This clone was counted at least ten times. The V gene is TRBV14, the J gene TRBJ1-1, with 7 bases matching TRBD1. CDR1 and CDR2 from the germline V gene are SGHDN and FVKESK. The CDR3 runs to 13 residues. With 4 bases clipped from V and 7 bases from J, the junction kept 6 bases outside the gene matches. The CDR3 sequence: CASSRFRDSEAFF. The CDR3 DNA reads TGTGCCAGCAGCCGATTCCGGGACAGTGAAGCTTTCTTT. Filled out from reference TRBV14 and TRBJ1-1, the complete variable domain reads EAGVTQFPSHSVIEKGQTVTLRCDPISGHDNLYWYRRVMGKEIKFLLHFVKESKQDESGMPNNRFLAERTGGTYSTLKVQPAELEDSGVYFCASSRFRDSEAFFGQGTRLTVV.

This clone was counted a few times. The genes are TRBV29-1 and TRBJ1-4; D might be TRBD1 (5 bases). This CDR3 region has 15 residues. Germline CDR1 is SQVTM and CDR2 is ANQGSEA. V lost 3 bases and J 2 bases, leaving 13 bases between the germline ends. CDR3 coding DNA: TGCAGCGTTGAGGGGGGGAGGGGCACTAATGAAAAACTGTTTTTT. Protein: CSVEGGRGTNEKLFF.

This clone was recorded a few times. The chain links TRBV27 to TRBJ2-7; 12 positions agree with TRBD1. CDR1 is MNHEY and CDR2 is SMNVEV in the germline V gene (reference sequence). Losses at the gene ends were 5 bases for V and 9 bases for J; bases not matched to a gene: 8. This CDR3 is built from 14 residues. The CDR3 nucleotides read TGTGCCAGCAGTCTCCGGGACAGGGGGCTCGCGCAGTACTTC. Its protein product is CASSLRDRGLAQYF.

The chain employs TRBV11-2 and TRBJ2-7; perhaps TRBD2 as D (5 bases). The CDR3 covers 15 residues. The germline gives CDR1 SGHAT, CDR2 FQNNGV. V was shortened by 7 bases and J by 7 bases, with 23 bases between the two germline ends. The CDR3 loop is CASTLLVGPPGEQYF. CDR3 nucleotides: TGTGCCAGCACCCTACTAGTTGGCCCCCCGGGGGAGCAGTACTTC. Looking up the rest from reference TRBV11-2 and TRBJ2-7 gives the full variable domain: EAGVAQSPRYKIIEKRQSVAFWCNPISGHATLYWYQQILGQGPKLLIQFQNNGVVDDSQLPKDRFSAERLKGVDSTLKIQPAKLEDSAVYLCASTLLVGPPGEQYFGPGTRLTVT.

This clone showed up many times. The chain couples TRBV29-1 to TRBJ2-1; TRBD1 aligns across 10 bases. The trim removed 3 bases at V and 10 bases at J, leaving 3 bases unmatched. Germline values: CDR1 SQVTM, CDR2 ANQGSEA. The CDR3 consists of 12 residues. CDR3 region: CSVEGTGAEQFF. CDR3 sequence (DNA): TGCAGCGTTGAGGGGACAGGGGCAGAGCAGTTCTTC.